These 20 T cell receptor beta chains were all obtained from the same sample, sequenced in a study of spatial heterogeneity in lung cancer. A single record per CDR3 protein comes from TCRdb applying MiXCR to the 5' RACE reads. The table lists over 9,500 distinct CDR3 sequences, around 4% of them singletons. The time point here: sample taken at primary tumor resection. Sequencing of whole RNA from tumor, nontumor lung or frozen PBMC involved no sorting. Sequencing used normal lung tissue next to the tumor, obtained at surgery. These receptors originate from a male donor with early-stage non-small cell lung cancer.

This clonotype appeared many times. The library was designed around alpha chains, so this beta chain is a stray read whose abundance carries little weight. The J gene is TRBJ2-1, the V gene TRBV5-1; TRBD2 might be the D (5 bases). V was trimmed by 3 bases and J by 7 bases, leaving 11 bases between them. The CDR3 spans 13 residues. Germline V lookup: CDR1 SGHRS, CDR2 YFSETQ. The CDR3 DNA reads as TGCGCCAGCAGCTCGCGGGCCGAGAATGAGCAGTTCTTC. It translates to CASSSRAENEQFF. Full variable domain (missing parts from reference TRBV5-1 and TRBJ2-1): KAGVTQTPRYLIKTRGQQVTLSCSPISGHRSVSWYQQTPGQGLQFLFEYFSETQRNKGNFPGRFSGRQFSNSRSEMNVSTLELGDSALYLCASSSRAENEQFFGPGTRLTVL.

There are many counts of this clonotype. A library made for alpha chains picked up this beta chain off target, so its size means little. CDR3 sequence reads: CASSPGASSYEQYF. The CDR3 nucleotides read TGTGCCAGCAGCCCCGGGGCCTCGTCCTACGAGCAGTACTTC. The rearrangement uses TRBV5-5 and TRBJ2-7; either TRBD1 or TRBD2 may supply D (5 bases each). Germline CDR1 reads SGHKS; CDR2 reads YYEKEE (reference sequence). This CDR3 spans 14 amino acids. With 4 bases removed from V and 1 base from J, the gap between germline ends came to 12 bases.

This clonotype was counted at least ten times. As an off-target read in a library built for alpha chains, this beta chain has a frequency of little significance. The chain is built from TRBV5-5 and TRBJ2-7, with D perhaps matching TRBD2 (6 bases). The CDR3 contains 15 residues. Germline V gene lookup returns CDR1 SGHKS and CDR2 YYEKEE (reference sequence). Trimming took off 3 bases at V and 0 bases at J, with 13 bases between the two ends. The CDR3 DNA reads TGTGCCAGCAGCTCCCGGGACGGGAGCTCCTACGAGCAGTACTTC. As protein: CASSSRDGSSYEQYF.

Many counts were recorded for this clonotype. This beta chain slipped into a library made for alpha chains as a stray read, so its size is not meaningful. The V gene is TRBV4-2, the J gene TRBJ2-2, with D maybe TRBD2 (5 bases). The CDR3 covers 16 residues. Trimming took off 0 bases at V and 0 bases at J, with 8 bases between the two ends. Germline V lookup: CDR1 LGHNA, CDR2 YNFKEQ. The CDR3 DNA is TGTGCCAGCAGCCAAGAAACTAGTTCGAACACCGGGGAGCTGTTTTTT. Its protein product is CASSQETSSNTGELFF.

This clonotype is classed as large. Since the library was made to target alpha chains, this beta chain is a stray read and its abundance is not meaningful. The rearrangement joins TRBV4-2 to TRBJ1-2; 11 positions match TRBD1. V lost 4 bases, J lost 6 bases, and 7 bases stayed unmatched. Germline V gene sequence: CDR1 LGHNA, CDR2 YNFKEQ. This CDR3 has 15 residues. The CDR3 DNA is TGTGCCAGCAGCCGAGGACAGGGGGCGATGGATGGCTACACCTTC. Its translation is CASSRGQGAMDGYTF.

This clonotype occurred many times. This beta chain was picked up by a library intended for alpha chains and is off target, so its count carries little meaning. The chain uses TRBV29-1 and TRBJ2-2; the D gene is possibly TRBD1 (6 bases). From germline, CDR1 is SQVTM and CDR2 ANQGSEA. This CDR3 is built from 12 residues. Between the trimmed V and J ends, which lost 3 bases and 6 bases, there was a span of 8 bases. CDR3 protein: CSVERTAGELFF. As DNA, the CDR3 is TGCAGCGTTGAGAGGACAGCCGGGGAGCTGTTTTTT.

This clonotype was found many times. Since it is a stray read in a library aimed at alpha chains, this beta chain has a size that is not meaningful. The V call is TRBV12-3 or TRBV12-4, the J call TRBJ1-4; the D gene is possibly TRBD1 (5 bases). This CDR3 has 13 residues. Trimming left V 5 bases short and J 7 bases short, with 11 bases between. This chain's CDR3 is CASSPGGGEKLFF. CDR3 nucleotides: TGTGCCAGCAGTCCCGGGGGGGGTGAAAAACTGTTTTTT.

Turning to this clonotype: This beta chain is a stray sequence in a library constructed for alpha chains; its clone size is not meaningful. This rearrangement joins TRBV9 to TRBJ2-3; the D gene is possibly TRBD1 (5 bases). Germline assignment: CDR1 SGDLS and CDR2 YYNGEE. Trimming removed 6 bases at V and 0 bases at J, with 14 bases between. CDR3 size: 15 residues. The CDR3 spells CASTPTVLSTDTQYF. The CDR3 DNA sequence: TGTGCCAGCACCCCGACAGTCCTTAGCACAGATACGCAGTATTTT.

By share of the sample, this clonotype is medium-sized. This beta chain is an unintended read in a library built for alpha chains; its size means little. The genes are TRBV7-9 and TRBJ2-4; unclear D gene. The CDR3 has 16 amino acids. V was cut by 2 bases and J by 0 bases, with 11 bases left in between. Germline-derived CDR1 and CDR2 are SEHNR and FQNEAQ (reference sequence). The CDR3 region is CASSLYATTAKNIQYF. The CDR3 bases are TGTGCCAGCAGCTTATATGCTACCACAGCCAAAAACATTCAGTACTTC.

This clonotype was counted many times. Being off target in a library aimed at alpha chains, this beta chain has a size of little meaning. This chain links TRBV20-1 with TRBJ1-5; D possibly corresponds to TRBD1 (6 bases). This CDR3 has 13 residues. Germline CDR1 reads DFQATT; CDR2 reads SNEGSKA (reference sequence). V was shortened by 5 bases and J by 13 bases, with 21 bases between the two germline ends. CDR3 loop: CSAGPPGQSNQHF. CDR3 coding DNA: TGCAGTGCTGGGCCCCCGGGACAATCAAATCAGCATTTT.

This clonotype came up many times. This beta chain appears as a stray read in a library generated for alpha chains; its size is not informative. The chain recombines TRBV3-1 with TRBJ1-3; D is unclear. CDR3 size: 14 residues. Germline CDR1 LGHDT, CDR2 YNNKEL (reference sequence). V was trimmed by 0 bases and J by 4 bases, leaving 7 bases between them. CDR3 protein: CASSQEQAGNTIYF. In DNA, the CDR3 is TGTGCCAGCAGCCAAGAGCAAGCCGGAAACACCATATATTTT.

In this sample, this clonotype turned up many times. The library was prepared for alpha chains; this beta chain is a stray read, so its frequency means little. The V gene is TRBV20-1, the J gene TRBJ2-7; D not certain. There are 14 residues in the CDR3. Trimming took 1 base from V and 0 from J, leaving 10 bases between them. The germline V gene has CDR1 DFQATT and CDR2 SNEGSKA (reference sequence). In nucleotides, the CDR3 is TGCAGTGCTAGAGTCCCGTCAAACTCCTACGAGCAGTACTTC. Its protein is CSARVPSNSYEQYF.

This clonotype came up many times. Because the library targeted alpha chains, this beta chain is an off-target read whose size means little. The chain employs TRBV20-1 and TRBJ2-5; D is ambiguous. CDR1 and CDR2 (germline): DFQATT, SNEGSKA (reference sequence). The CDR3 extends over 15 amino acids. V lost 3 bases, J lost 5 bases, and 19 bases lay in between. The CDR3: CSASSSGSSRETQYF. The CDR3 nucleotides are TGCAGTGCTAGTAGTTCCGGCTCATCCCGGGAGACCCAGTACTTC.

This clonotype was recorded many times. The junction and the germline gene differ at one end; a read error may be behind it. A library made for alpha chains picked up this beta chain off target, so its size means little. CDR3 bases: TGTGCTAGCAGCCCTCAATCGACAGGGAGTACGGAGACCCAGTACTTC. Translated, it gives CASSPQSTGSTETQYF. V is TRBV7-7 and J is TRBJ2-5, with 7 bases matching TRBD1. Germline V gene sequence: CDR1 SSHAT, CDR2 FNYEAQ (reference sequence). The CDR3 totals 16 residues.

This clonotype was seen at least ten times. This beta chain turned up in a library designed for alpha chains; as an off-target read, its abundance says little. The chain employs TRBV10-2 and TRBJ2-3; TRBD1 or TRBD2 may be the D gene (6 bases each). The CDR3 runs 15 residues. V was clipped by 4 bases and J by 7 bases, with 18 bases between them. Germline CDR1 reads WSHSY; CDR2 reads SAAADI. The DNA for the CDR3 is TGCGCCAGCAGTGCTGGGGGGCAGGGAGAATATACGCAGTATTTT. Its translation is CASSAGGQGEYTQYF.

This clonotype showed up many times. This beta chain represents an off-target read in a library built for alpha chains; its size is of limited meaning. The chain links TRBV6-2 or TRBV6-3 to TRBJ2-1; D might be TRBD2 (5 bases). V was cut by 7 bases and J by 0 bases, with 13 bases left in between. Germline CDR1 and CDR2: MNHEY and SVGEGT. This CDR3 is built from 15 residues. The CDR3: CASIGLGSSYNEQFF. CDR3 DNA sequence: TGTGCCAGCATCGGCCTAGGGAGCTCCTACAATGAGCAGTTCTTC.

This clonotype ranks as medium-sized. Being off target in a library aimed at alpha chains, this beta chain has a size of little meaning. The chain couples TRBV20-1 to TRBJ2-4; D call uncertain. The V and J ends lost 3 bases and 0 bases respectively, with 3 bases between them. CDR1 and CDR2 from the germline V gene are DFQATT and SNEGSKA (reference sequence). CDR3 size: 12 residues. Here the CDR3 reads CSASLAKNIQYF. The CDR3 DNA reads as TGCAGTGCTAGCCTAGCCAAAAACATTCAGTACTTC.

At least ten counts were recorded for this clonotype. A library prepared for alpha chains yielded this beta chain as an off-target read; its size is of little meaning. The chain joins TRBV27 to TRBJ1-1; 8 positions match TRBD1. The CDR3 contains 14 residues. The V and J ends lost 6 bases and 6 bases, in that order; junction bases with no gene match: 9. Germline V lookup: CDR1 MNHEY, CDR2 SMNVEV (reference sequence). DNA of the CDR3: TGTGCCAGCAGGCGTGGACAGGGATCATCTGAAGCTTTCTTT. The encoded protein is CASRRGQGSSEAFF.

By its share, this clonotype is medium-sized. This beta chain is an off-target read within a library intended for alpha chains, so its frequency means little. The V gene is TRBV4-3, the J gene TRBJ1-1; 8 bases are a match to TRBD1. CDR3 length: 14 residues. The germline V gene encodes CDR1 LGHNA and CDR2 YSLEER. The V and J ends lost 0 bases and 10 bases, in that order; junction bases with no gene match: 7. DNA for the CDR3: TGCGCCAGCAGCCAAGAGGGACGGACAGGGACAGCTTTCTTT. Protein product: CASSQEGRTGTAFF.

There are many counts of this clonotype. The library was prepared for alpha chains; this beta chain is a stray read, so its frequency means little. This chain connects TRBV6-1 to TRBJ2-1; D might be TRBD1 (6 bases). V shed 7 bases and J shed 4 bases, with 20 bases lying between them. The germline V gene encodes CDR1 MNHNS and CDR2 SASEGT. This CDR3 comprises 16 residues. The CDR3: CASNRGGAYGYNEQFF. The CDR3 region has the DNA TGTGCCAGCAACCGAGGGGGTGCGTACGGGTACAATGAGCAGTTCTTC.